Described below is a single TCR beta chain sequence and its context. In this sample, this clonotype turned up many times. No cognate antigen has been identified for it. There are no base qualities to consult, and no much larger clone falls within one base. What the time point label conveys for this sample: pre-sensitization, week 0. The label giving this sample's treatment or condition can be read as: therapeutic diphenylcyclopropenone sensitization with weekly scalp DPC. Total RNA was isolated from unfractionated whole blood collected in Tempus Blood RNA tubes. At every patch-test visit, the blood draw took place before the patch test was put on. To be eligible, patients had to be aged 18 to 70, diagnosed with alopecia and judged suitable for DPC therapy, while pregnant patients were excluded. These data originate in a study of human T cells and chemical hapten exposure (dated by TCRdb to the early 2020s). Broadly, across the study: For sensitization, 2% DPC in acetone was applied to a 2 cm by 2 cm area of upper inner arm skin. In alopecia patients, the study followed how the peripheral blood TCR repertoire changed in vivo over primary and secondary sensitization to diphenylcyclopropenone (DPC), a hapten. For every blood RNA sample, sequencing covered both the TCR alpha and TCR beta chains. Patient blood was sampled pre-sensitization (week 0) and at 2, 6 and about 24 weeks after DPC sensitization. Blood for TCR sequencing was provided by twenty-nine alopecia patients at one to four time points (pre-sensitization, 2, 6 and 24 weeks). Throughout the approximately 22-week study period, patients were also given weekly therapeutic DPC doses on the scalp. The patient cohort, mostly female, included alopecia areata with under or over 50% scalp involvement, alopecia totalis and alopecia universalis. Patch testing was performed on the upper back with Finn chambers containing 0.01% DPC, and the patch tests were scored after 6 days according to International Contact Dermatitis Research Group standards. The libraries were sequenced as a pool, and the TCR yield per sample differed mostly because of small variations in library volumes within the pool.

V and J lose 0 bases and 0 bases, and a span of 12 bases separates them. Its CDR3 holds 17 amino acids, cysteine through phenylalanine. Only the CDR3 DNA stays, 51 bases, in frame from base 1. CDR1 and CDR2, looked up from the germline V gene (reference sequence), are WNHNN and SYGVQD. On the study overall, not on this receptor specifically: Because every patient had alopecia, a presumed autoimmune disease, the patients' immune response might differ from that of healthy individuals. The number of TCRs above 1 in 1000 frequency did not change with DPC sensitization; there was no evidence of global repertoire structure alterations. Patch test score correlated positively with the number of PT1 expanded TCRs, reaching significance at thresholds 8, 16 and 32 but not at 4. After repeated subsampling, changes were observed in the strength of the expansion versus patch-test correlation and in the threshold at which the correlation became significant. Significantly more large CDR3 similarity clusters were formed by expanded TCRs than by pre-sensitization or healthy control sets, consistent with antigen-driven responses.

The library was built by means of RACE. Instrument used: NextSeq 500. During library preparation, unique molecular identifiers were attached to individual cDNA molecules so that TCRs could be counted quantitatively and reproducibly. As for the original processing: A median of around 100,000 TCRs per sample was observed, with a range of about 20,000 to 750,000. V, J and CDR3 annotation of the TCR reads was performed with the Decombinator software suite. Every sample was subsampled to the same number of TCRs (28,000) for the PS versus PT1 abundance plots. TCRs were defined as expanded if absent before sensitization and observed at least eight times at the 2-week time point. TCRdb itself trimmed the public reads at Q25 with fastp, ran MiXCR and retained productive beta chains. Each record represents a unique CDR3 protein, reported with the most common genes and DNA among its rows. The V and J calls here are based on TCRdb, not the publication. This sample has tens of thousands of distinct CDR3 sequences in its table, and approximately 10% of those were observed once. The ten top clones hold 25% to 30% of the sample.

Recombination connected TRBV10-1 to TRBJ2-4; the D call is possibly TRBD1 or TRBD2, each sharing 5 bases. This sample comprised whole blood, obtained in connection with sensitization to the hapten diphenylcyclopropenone (DPC). The TCR originated in a man aged 50 to 59 with alopecia areata. Some clones in this sample may be carry-over from other donors' samples. Read as DNA, the sequence is TGCGCCAGCAGTGAGTCGAAGGGGACCATAGCCAAAAACATTCAGTACTTC. Translated, this is CASSESKGTIAKNIQYF.